Sequencing of this T cell receptor beta chain was carried out in a study of Tregs in tolerant kidney transplant recipients. CDR3 length: 16 residues. Germline trimming cut 5 bases from V and 3 bases from J; bases unmatched to any gene: 9. In germline, CDR1 is MNHNY, CDR2 SVGAGI (reference sequence). The data were produced by immunoSEQ multiplex PCR, yet TCRdb's version contains in-frame clones alone and is incomplete. The data contain approximately 43,000 clones, roughly 89% of them singletons. This chain connects TRBV6-6 to TRBJ1-2; 10 bases agree with TRBD1. This receptor was obtained from a human donor in good health. Source material: Tregs from blood. DNA for the CDR3: TGTGCCAGCAGTACCTCGACAGGGGGCGCTTACTATGGCTACACCTTC. This encodes CASSTSTGGAYYGYTF.